The 24 T cell receptor beta chains below come from one sample, sequenced in a study of blood T cells in healthy people across ages. Using a J-beta primer mix together with a sample-barcoded 5' primer, a second PCR was run for 7 to 11 cycles. Each CDR3 protein gets one entry after TCRdb re-called the 5' RACE reads with MiXCR. This sample yields about 1 million distinct CDR3 sequences, of which under 55% are seen a single time; about 19% belongs to the top ten. The sequenced sample was blood. Receptors were obtained from a woman aged 60-70 years in good health.

The V gene is TRBV20-1, the J gene TRBJ1-4, with D maybe TRBD1 (6 bases). Germline V gene data show CDR1 as DFQATT and CDR2 as SNEGSKA (reference sequence). This CDR3 comprises 16 residues. V gave up 0 bases and J gave up 3 bases, with 14 bases separating them. The CDR3 is CSARDMDRRSNEKLFF. The CDR3 coding sequence is TGCAGTGCTAGAGACATGGACAGACGATCTAATGAAAAACTGTTTTTT.

This clonotype has more than one count but fewer than ten. The J gene is TRBJ1-6, the V gene TRBV9, with D perhaps matching TRBD1 (5 bases). Germline-derived CDR1 and CDR2 are SGDLS and YYNGEE. The CDR3 runs to 14 residues. Trimming left V 0 bases short and J 7 bases short, with 8 bases between. The CDR3 reads CASSVGGENSPLHF. The CDR3 nucleotides are TGTGCCAGCAGCGTAGGAGGGGAGAATTCACCCCTCCACTTT.

This clonotype occurred once. The V and J genes are TRBV6-6 and TRBJ2-5; a possible D gene is TRBD1 (6 bases). This CDR3 is 15 amino acids long. Germline V gene sequence: CDR1 MNHNY, CDR2 SVGAGI (reference sequence). Trimming removed 8 bases from V and 2 bases from J, with 18 bases in between. In nucleotides, the CDR3 is TGTGCCAGCGGGGTGACAGGAGGAATTCAAGAGACCCAGTACTTC. Protein: CASGVTGGIQETQYF.

The chain carries TRBV7-2 and TRBJ1-4; perhaps TRBD1 as D (5 bases). Trimming shortened V by 5 bases and J by 7 bases, and 20 bases separated the two germline ends. This CDR3 is 16 amino acids long. Germline V CDR1 and CDR2: SGHTA, FQGNSA. The CDR3 sequence: CASSVGTQGFGEKLFF. CDR3 DNA sequence: TGTGCCAGCAGCGTAGGAACGCAGGGTTTCGGTGAAAAACTGTTTTTT. The complete variable domain, with remaining parts taken from reference TRBV7-2 and TRBJ1-4, reads GAGVSQSPSNKVTEKGKDVELRCDPISGHTALYWYRQSLGQGLEFLIYFQGNSAPDKSGLPSDRFSAERTGGSVSTLTIQRTQQEDSAVYLCASSVGTQGFGEKLFFGSGTQLSVL.

This rearrangement joins TRBV20-1 to TRBJ1-2; D uncertain. Trimming removed 4 bases from V and 2 bases from J, with 14 bases in between. The CDR3 is 14 amino acids. The germline gives CDR1 DFQATT, CDR2 SNEGSKA (reference sequence). CDR3 residues: CSATPRYQNYGYTF. The DNA of the CDR3 is TGCAGTGCTACCCCTAGATACCAAAACTATGGCTACACCTTC.

This clonotype has a handful of counts. The CDR3 region is CASSLDGGLKESPLHF. The CDR3 nucleotides read TGCGCCAGCAGCTTGGACGGGGGCTTAAAGGAGTCACCCCTCCACTTT. V is TRBV5-1 and J is TRBJ1-6; D is perhaps TRBD1 (6 bases). The CDR3 is made up of 16 amino acids. V was clipped by 0 bases and J by 10 bases, with 17 bases between them. Germline loops: CDR1 SGHRS, CDR2 YFSETQ.

On this clonotype itself: Being one base from a much bigger clone, this may be a read error. The V and J genes are TRBV4-1 and TRBJ2-5; 10 bases match TRBD2. Germline V CDR1 and CDR2: MGHRA, YSYEKL. This CDR3 region has 20 residues. With V trimmed by 2 bases and J by 11 bases, 26 bases remained unmatched. The CDR3 DNA is TGCGCCAGCAGCCAACCCCCCCGTCGAATCCTAGCGGGAGAGCACAATGAGCAGTACTTC. Its protein is CASSQPPRRILAGEHNEQYF.

The rearrangement uses TRBV28 and TRBJ2-7; D is perhaps TRBD1 or TRBD2 (5 bases each). Trimming shortened V by 5 bases and J by 0 bases, and 11 bases separated the two germline ends. CDR1 and CDR2 (germline): MDHEN, SYDVKM. There are 14 residues in the CDR3. The CDR3 here is CASSPHGTSYEQYF. The CDR3 region has the DNA TGTGCCAGCAGTCCCCACGGGACCTCCTACGAGCAGTACTTC. The whole variable domain, filled in from reference TRBV28 and TRBJ2-7, reads DVKVTQSSRYLVKRTGEKVFLECVQDMDHENMFWYRQDPGLGLRLIYFSYDVKMKEKGDIPEGYSVSREKKERFSLILESASTNQTSMYLCASSPHGTSYEQYFGPGTRLTVT.

This clonotype was counted between two and nine times. The chain uses TRBV4-1 and TRBJ2-6, with D possibly TRBD2 on 5 matching bases. The germline gives CDR1 MGHRA, CDR2 YSYEKL. This CDR3 has 16 residues. The V end lost 4 bases, the J end lost 0 bases, and 10 bases lay between the germline ends. The CDR3 region is CASSPSRGSGANVLTF. CDR3 coding DNA: TGCGCCAGCAGCCCATCCCGGGGCTCTGGGGCCAACGTCCTGACTTTC.

The gene calls are TRBV30 and TRBJ2-7, with 7 bases matching TRBD1. The CDR3 loop spans 15 amino acids. Looked up from germline, CDR1 is GTSNPN and CDR2 is SVGIG (reference sequence). V shed 0 bases, J shed 2 bases, and the junction held 7 bases outside the gene matches. CDR3 amino acids: CAWSVLGQGAYEQYF. The CDR3 nucleotides are TGTGCCTGGAGTGTCCTGGGGCAGGGGGCCTACGAGCAGTACTTC.

The chain is built from TRBV5-1 and TRBJ1-1; a possible D gene is TRBD1 (5 bases). With 5 bases removed from V and 0 bases from J, the gap between germline ends came to 17 bases. This CDR3 has 16 amino acids. Germline CDR1 is SGHRS and CDR2 is YFSETQ. The CDR3 is CASRPGTGGLNTEAFF. The CDR3 DNA sequence: TGCGCCAGCAGACCCGGGACGGGGGGTTTGAACACTGAAGCTTTCTTT.

J is TRBJ2-2 and V is TRBV5-1, with TRBD1 matching over 9 bases. V lost 9 bases to trimming and J lost 2 bases; unmatched junction nucleotides: 8. The CDR3 extends over 15 amino acids. CDR1 SGHRS and CDR2 YFSETQ come from the germline V gene. DNA of the CDR3: TGCGCCAACAGTCGGGGACAGGGCAACACCGGGGAGCTGTTTTTT. Encoded protein: CANSRGQGNTGELFF.

This clonotype was counted between two and nine times. This chain links TRBV12-3 or TRBV12-4 with TRBJ1-1; D call uncertain. CDR3 length: 14 residues. The V and J ends lost 7 bases and 1 base respectively, with 13 bases between them. DNA of the CDR3: TGTGCCAGCATAAAATTACGGGGGAACACTGAAGCTTTCTTT. It yields the protein CASIKLRGNTEAFF.

V is TRBV25-1 and J is TRBJ1-3; D is possibly TRBD1 (5 bases). V gave up 4 bases and J gave up 8 bases, with 18 bases separating them. The germline V gene has CDR1 MGHDK and CDR2 SYGVNS. The CDR3 consists of 15 residues. The chain's CDR3 is CASSGQGLGTDTIYF. CDR3 nucleotide sequence: TGTGCCAGCAGTGGGCAGGGCCTCGGGACTGACACCATATATTTT.

The sample holds a few counts of this clonotype. This chain connects TRBV27 to TRBJ2-3; D is ambiguous. The CDR3 is 14 residues long. Germline-derived CDR1 and CDR2 are MNHEY and SMNVEV (reference sequence). V lost 7 bases, J lost 1 base, and 12 bases lay in between. CDR3 sequence (DNA): TGTGCCAGCAAAGAGTACGTGCGCACAGATACGCAGTATTTT. Translating it yields CASKEYVRTDTQYF.

This clonotype was observed a few times. CDR3 sequence: CSARDAWPGSHEQYF. The DNA for the CDR3 is TGCAGTGCTAGAGATGCATGGCCAGGGTCCCACGAGCAGTACTTC. This chain joins TRBV20-1 and TRBJ2-7; tentatively, D is TRBD1 (5 bases). Germline CDR1 DFQATT, CDR2 SNEGSKA (reference sequence). The CDR3 loop spans 15 amino acids. V dropped 0 bases and J dropped 5 bases, with 17 bases sitting between them.

As to this clonotype: A much more abundant neighbour one base away suggests this may be a read error. This chain joins TRBV25-1 and TRBJ2-7; D ambiguous. V lost 1 base, J lost 6 bases, and 4 bases lay in between. Germline CDR1 and CDR2: MGHDK and SYGVNS. The CDR3 contains 11 residues. The CDR3 spells CASSELGEQYF. CDR3 DNA sequence: TGTGCCAGCAGTGAATTAGGCGAGCAGTACTTC.

The rearrangement links TRBV25-1 to TRBJ2-3, with no clear D. This CDR3 contains 13 residues. CDR1 is MGHDK and CDR2 is SYGVNS in the germline V gene. Trimming took 2 bases from V and 8 from J, leaving 11 bases between them. The CDR3 is CASSEDPVGTQYF. DNA for the CDR3: TGTGCCAGCAGTGAAGATCCCGTCGGTACGCAGTATTTT.

The V and J genes are TRBV10-3 and TRBJ2-7, with 10 bases aligning to TRBD2. The CDR3 is made up of 14 amino acids. The germline gives CDR1 ENHRY, CDR2 SYGVKD. Trimming cost V 6 bases and J 5 bases; bases outside gene matches: 7. CDR3 loop: CAIRSGRAIDEQYF. For the CDR3, the DNA is TGTGCCATCAGAAGCGGGAGGGCCATCGACGAGCAGTACTTC.

This rearrangement joins TRBV20-1 to TRBJ2-3; 7 positions agree with TRBD1. The CDR3 is made up of 14 amino acids. The V gene end was trimmed by 5 bases and the J gene end by 4 bases; junction bases not matched to a gene: 9. Looked up from germline, CDR1 is DFQATT and CDR2 is SNEGSKA (reference sequence). The CDR3 loop is CSAEPDRSADTQYF. CDR3 DNA: TGCAGTGCTGAGCCGGACAGGTCCGCAGATACGCAGTATTTT.

This clonotype has a handful of counts. This chain connects TRBV29-1 to TRBJ2-1; D unclear. The germline V gene encodes CDR1 SQVTM and CDR2 ANQGSEA. The CDR3 is 13 amino acids. Trimming took off 1 base at V and 8 bases at J, with 12 bases between the two ends. The CDR3 nucleotides read TGCAGCGTTGAAGCGAAGGGCCCCGATGAGCAGTTCTTC. Protein: CSVEAKGPDEQFF.

V is TRBV7-6 and J is TRBJ2-1, with 11 bases identical to TRBD2. The germline V gene has CDR1 SGHVS and CDR2 FNYEAQ. V was clipped by 2 bases and J by 9 bases; unmatched bases: 6. The CDR3 spans 15 residues. Written as DNA, the CDR3 is TGTGCCAGCAGCTTACTACTAGCGGGAGTGGGTGAGCAGTTCTTC. Protein sequence: CASSLLLAGVGEQFF. Complete variable domain (other parts from reference TRBV7-6 and TRBJ2-1): GAGVSQSPRYKVTKRGQDVALRCDPISGHVSLYWYRQALGQGPEFLTYFNYEAQQDKSGLPNDRFSAERPEGSISTLTIQRTEQRDSAMYRCASSLLLAGVGEQFFGPGTRLTVL.

A few counts support this clonotype. V gene TRBV5-6 combines with J gene TRBJ2-1, with 14 nucleotides matching TRBD2. CDR3 length: 16 residues. Germline V CDR1 and CDR2: SGHDT, YYEEEE. J lost 8 bases, V lost 2 bases, and 6 bases had no gene match. DNA of the CDR3: TGTGCCAGCAGCTTAGGGACTAGCGGGAGTCTCTATGAGCAGTTCTTC. Its protein is CASSLGTSGSLYEQFF.

The rearrangement uses TRBV5-1 and TRBJ2-7; unclear D gene. Germline lookup yields CDR1 SGHRS and CDR2 YFSETQ. V lost 5 bases and J 3 bases, leaving 18 bases between the germline ends. This CDR3 is 15 amino acids long. CDR3: CASRQPGGGDYEQYF. CDR3 nucleotides: TGCGCCAGCAGACAACCAGGCGGCGGAGACTACGAGCAGTACTTC. The entire variable domain, with the rest obtained from reference TRBV5-1 and TRBJ2-7, is as follows: KAGVTQTPRYLIKTRGQQVTLSCSPISGHRSVSWYQQTPGQGLQFLFEYFSETQRNKGNFPGRFSGRQFSNSRSEMNVSTLELGDSALYLCASRQPGGGDYEQYFGPGTRLTVT.